This T cell receptor beta chain was retrieved from a study of regulatory T cells in long-lasting Graves disease (TCRdb year 2021). Background for the entire study: Antithyroid drugs had been taken for less than 3 months by newly diagnosed Graves' disease patients. The study took place in China and was registered as a clinical trial. TCR sequencing covered 13 persistent and approximately 20 newly diagnosed Graves' disease patients, about 35 samples in total. This study used TCR sequencing and RNA sequencing of peripheral blood to compare persistent Graves' disease patients against newly diagnosed Graves' disease patients. Study-level results and caveats: Only peripheral blood was studied, because thyroid tissue, the primary lesion, was inaccessible. Only the TCR beta chain was sequenced and analyzed. More public clonotypes were shared among persistent patients (under 3,000) than among newly diagnosed patients (roughly 1,000). The authors acknowledged the small sample size as a limitation that may reduce accuracy. Preferential use of TRBV28, TRBJ1-2 and TRBJ2-5 was observed in persistent disease, whereas TRBV20-1 and TRBJ2-1 were favored in newly diagnosed disease. Persistent Graves' disease patients showed lower TCR Shannon entropy and fewer highly expanded clones than newly diagnosed patients, suggesting clonal expansion.

The time point tag for this specimen amounts to: newly diagnosed GD, antithyroid drugs for less than 3 months. For both TCR sequencing and RNA sequencing, RNA was extracted from PBMCs in TRIzol. The diagnosis of Graves' disease was made according to American Thyroid Association guidelines. The patients came from an endocrinology department in Xi'an, China. From each patient, approximately 10 milliliters of peripheral blood was collected into an EDTA anticoagulant tube. Ficoll Paque Plus density gradient separation was used to isolate PBMCs, and no further T cell sorting was performed. An Agilent 2100 Bioanalyzer and agarose gel were used to check RNA quality, and a NanoDrop 2000 was used to measure RNA concentration. Receptor amplification or capture employed multiplex PCR. The data were produced on an Illumina HiSeq 4000. TCR beta libraries were built with iRepertoire HTBI primers and Arm-PCR amplification of CDR3 regions. Before sequencing, the PCR products underwent gel purification. Turning to the authors' computational methods: A total of around 59 TRBV and about 13 TRBJ segments were identified across samples and were used for gene usage analysis of CDR3 amino acid clonotypes. Filtered high-quality paired reads were merged into contigs using COPE and FqMerger. Contigs were aligned with BLAST to IMGT TRBV, TRBD and TRBJ reference genes, and CDR3 was defined per IMGT. Any clonotype with a frequency above 0.1% was counted as a highly expanded clone. Shannon entropy was used to measure repertoire diversity, and the Gini coefficient was used to measure V-J evenness. A clonotype found in more than one individual was treated as public. TCRdb's own reprocessing of the public reads used fastp at Q25 and MiXCR and kept productive beta chains. All rows with the same CDR3 protein become a single entry with the most common DNA and genes. The V and J calls and clone size come from TCRdb's table, not from the authors' own analysis. This sample comprises over 400,000 distinct CDR3 sequences, about 15% of them detected only once. In total, the top ten clones hold 17% of the sample.

This clonotype showed up many times. The specificity of this receptor is unknown. Base qualities were left out, and no much larger clone turns up one base away. The cysteine opens and the phenylalanine closes a CDR3 of 14 amino acids. Only the CDR3 DNA stays, 42 bases, in frame from base 1. CDR1 SGHAT and CDR2 FQNNGV are derived from the germline V gene. The V and J ends are trimmed by 4 bases and 3 bases, leaving 12 bases between them. The sample was also linked to a second study, of T cells in Graves' hyperthyroidism and ophthalmopathy. The second paper states: A patient counted as having stable Graves' hyperthyroidism if no progression to ophthalmopathy occurred over 18 months of follow-up. Hyperthyroidism patients were newly diagnosed, with disease duration under 2 months, and aged 18 to 65 years. Any patient with an uncontrolled infection, another autoimmune disease, pregnancy or lactation was excluded. Diagnoses relied on clinical symptoms, serum thyroxine and TRAb, thyroid ultrasound and orbital computed tomography. The first round of RT-PCR for the TCR CDR3 was performed with the HTBI primer set and the Qiagen OneStep RT-PCR kit. Most expanded thyroid clonotypes (frequency above 0.001) were also found in blood, which suggests that blood repertoires may mirror thyroid immune responses. In cross-validation, a model built on a 13 V-J signature told ophthalmopathy apart from stable hyperthyroidism with approximately 91% sensitivity and approximately 81% specificity, and in testing the same model reached 80%/75%. In validation, the model predicted progression to ophthalmopathy with approximately 71% sensitivity and 72% to 85% specificity, a median of 6.5 months before onset. To identify distinguishing TCR V-J signatures, a discovery cohort of about 95 patients was used, comprising 43 with Graves' ophthalmopathy and roughly 60 with stable Graves' hyperthyroidism. Whether ophthalmopathy could be predicted prospectively was tested in an independent validation cohort made up of under 20 hyperthyroidism patients plus 17 patients who later progressed to ophthalmopathy. For training and testing, the 100 or so patients in the discovery cohort were randomly divided in a 7:3 ratio. Thyroid tissue and blood T-cell repertoires from six Graves' hyperthyroidism patients were also compared in the study. After blood sampling, hyperthyroidism patients were treated with methimazole at a starting dose of 30 mg daily, and ophthalmopathy patients were treated with high-dose intravenous methylprednisolone. Libraries were constructed in a second round of multiplex PCR, after which size selection and purification were performed. Sequencing of the libraries was done on an Illumina HiSeq2000 using paired-end 100 bp reads. SOAPnuke was used to process the raw data, throwing out any read that contained adapters or uncalled bases, had a mean Phred below 15, or lacked an exact constant-primer or identifier match. High-quality paired reads were merged using COPE v1.2.5, and each unique nucleotide sequence was defined as a clonotype. MiTCR v1.1 was used to align clonotypes to the IMGT TRBV, TRBD and TRBJ reference segments. The analysis was restricted to V-J combinations with a frequency above 0.0001, which together covered 99% to 99.2% of the repertoires. A TCS score was defined as the ratio of F50 (clonal expansion) to E x V (chaos), with BLOSUM62-based TCRdist applied between CDR3 peptides within each V-J. Welch's t-statistics and random forest reduced just over 500 V-J features to about 13, which were used in a naive Bayes classifier (R e1071). No statistical method was used to fix the sample size in advance, and group allocation was not hidden from the investigators. The paper describes TCR Vbeta CDR3 sequencing of 140 or so peripheral blood samples, made up of 43 ophthalmopathy patients, 70 to 75 hyperthyroidism patients and about 17 progressor patients.

Material: peripheral blood mononuclear cells (PBMCs), obtained at new diagnosis, from a patient treated with antithyroid drugs. The V and J segments used are TRBV11-2 and TRBJ2-5, with the D gene possibly TRBD1 or TRBD2, each one fitting 5 bases. The clonotype was recovered from a woman in her forties or fifties with Graves disease. Donor details come from another sample of the same person, matched by shared clones. The nucleotide sequence is given as TGTGCCAGCAGCTCCTGGGACGGAGAAGAGACCCAGTACTTC. Its protein is CASSSWDGEETQYF. The full variable domain, completed from the reference TRBV11-2 and TRBJ2-5 proteins outside the CDR3, reads EAGVAQSPRYKIIEKRQSVAFWCNPISGHATLYWYQQILGQGPKLLIQFQNNGVVDDSQLPKDRFSAERLKGVDSTLKIQPAKLEDSAVYLCASSSWDGEETQYFGPGTRLLVL.